A single sample gave rise to the 29 T cell receptor beta chains below, sequenced in a study of T cells after yellow fever vaccination. From the 5' RACE reads, TCRdb called clonotypes with MiXCR, one entry per CDR3 protein. The table records under 90,000 distinct CDR3 sequences, 5% to 8% of them present only once. This sample comprised CD8+ T cells sorted from PBMCs, obtained more than 35 days after the first yellow fever vaccination. All receptors come from a man younger than 35 who received the YFV17D yellow fever vaccine.

In its sample, this clonotype was seen many times. The CDR3 DNA follows: TGTGCCATCGTAGTCTGGAAGCACCAAGAGACCCAGTACTTC. Its translation is CAIVVWKHQETQYF. The chain uses TRBV10-3 and TRBJ2-5; D is unresolved. CDR3 length equals 14 residues. V was shortened by 8 bases and J by 0 bases, with 13 bases between the two germline ends. Looked up from germline, CDR1 is ENHRY and CDR2 is SYGVKD.

The table lists this clonotype with many counts. The CDR3 region has the DNA TGTGCCACCAGTGGCCTCAGGGGGTACAATGAGCAGTTCTTC. As protein: CATSGLRGYNEQFF. The gene calls are TRBV24-1 and TRBJ2-1, with 7 bases identical to TRBD1. CDR3 size: 14 residues. The germline V gene encodes CDR1 KGHDR and CDR2 SFDVKD. V shed 5 bases and J 4 bases; nucleotides not matched to a gene: 4.

Only a few counts were recorded for this clonotype. This chain uses TRBV4-2 with TRBJ2-1, with 9 bases aligning to TRBD2. The CDR3 is 16 amino acids. V shed 0 bases, J shed 6 bases, and the junction held 6 bases outside the gene matches. CDR1 and CDR2 (germline): LGHNA, YNFKEQ. CDR3 coding DNA: TGTGCCAGCAGCCAAGATGGGGCGGGGGGGGGCAATGAGCAGTTCTTC. This translates into CASSQDGAGGGNEQFF.

There are many counts of this clonotype. This chain connects TRBV7-9 to TRBJ2-1; D unresolved. The ends were cut back, 8 bases at V and 0 bases at J, with 5 bases in the middle. The CDR3 extends over 12 amino acids. In germline, CDR1 is SEHNR, CDR2 FQNEAQ (reference sequence). CDR3 in amino acids: CASRSSYNEQFF. CDR3 nucleotides: TGTGCCAGCCGGTCCTCCTACAATGAGCAGTTCTTC.

This clonotype was recorded at least ten times. V gene TRBV6-1 combines with J gene TRBJ2-5, with 10 bases lining up with TRBD2. The CDR3 totals 16 residues. Germline-derived CDR1 and CDR2 are MNHNS and SASEGT. Unmatched junction bases numbered 8, after V lost 7 bases and J lost 0 bases. In DNA, the CDR3 is TGTGCCAGCACCCCGGGTAGCGGGGGGTACCAAGAGACCCAGTACTTC. It is translated as CASTPGSGGYQETQYF.

The chain links TRBV7-9 to TRBJ1-2, with a weak D call TRBD1 (6 bases). This CDR3 spans 15 amino acids. Trimming took 5 bases from V and 4 from J, leaving 17 bases between them. The germline V gene has CDR1 SEHNR and CDR2 FQNEAQ (reference sequence). The CDR3 DNA is TGTGCCAGCAGCCCCTCGGCGGGACACGCCTATGGCTACACCTTC. Protein product: CASSPSAGHAYGYTF.

In its sample, this clonotype was seen many times. The genes are TRBV12-5 and TRBJ2-3; 13 bases line up with TRBD2. The germline V gene encodes CDR1 LGHNT and CDR2 FRNRAP. The CDR3 sequence is 22 residues long. V was clipped by 2 bases and J by 2 bases; unmatched bases: 19. Written as DNA, the CDR3 is TGTGCTAGTGGTTTGTCCCGAGGACTAGCGGGGGAGAGCAGACAGCCCACAGATACGCAGTATTTT. As protein: CASGLSRGLAGESRQPTDTQYF.

This clonotype was found a few times. This rearrangement joins TRBV5-5 to TRBJ2-1; unclear D gene. The V gene's germline CDR1 is SGHKS and CDR2 YYEKEE (reference sequence). V dropped 4 bases and J dropped 8 bases, with 19 bases sitting between them. CDR3 length: 15 amino acids. CDR3 DNA: TGTGCCAGCAGCCCCCGTAAGGGATCGAGAGATGAGCAGTTCTTC. Amino acids: CASSPRKGSRDEQFF.

This chain joins TRBV7-6 and TRBJ2-2; D gene unclear. The length of the CDR3 is 15 residues. With 1 base removed from V and 2 bases from J, the gap between germline ends came to 8 bases. The germline CDR1 and CDR2 sequences are SGHVS and FNYEAQ. The CDR3 DNA sequence: TGTGCCAGCAGCTTAGTGGGCACCAACACCGGGGAGCTGTTTTTT. This translates into CASSLVGTNTGELFF. Full variable domain (rest looked up from reference TRBV7-6 and TRBJ2-2): GAGVSQSPRYKVTKRGQDVALRCDPISGHVSLYWYRQALGQGPEFLTYFNYEAQQDKSGLPNDRFSAERPEGSISTLTIQRTEQRDSAMYRCASSLVGTNTGELFFGEGSRLTVL.

This clonotype was detected ten times or more. The rearrangement joins TRBV7-9 to TRBJ2-2; D is possibly TRBD1 or TRBD2 (5 bases each). This CDR3 is built from 17 residues. Looked up from germline, CDR1 is SEHNR and CDR2 is FQNEAQ (reference sequence). Trimming removed 5 bases from V and 6 bases from J, with 22 bases in between. CDR3: CASSNRDGHGAAGELFF. The CDR3 bases are TGTGCCAGCAGCAACCGGGACGGGCATGGGGCGGCCGGGGAGCTGTTTTTT.

This clonotype was recorded at least ten times. The J gene is TRBJ2-3, the V gene TRBV5-6; D tentatively reads TRBD1 or TRBD2 (6 bases each). Deletions cut 1 base from V and 5 bases from J, with 11 bases between. CDR1 and CDR2 from the germline V gene are SGHDT and YYEEEE. The CDR3 is made up of 14 amino acids. The CDR3 nucleotides are TGTGCCAGCAGCTTGATGGGGGGCCAAGATACGCAGTATTTT. It yields the protein CASSLMGGQDTQYF.

The V and J genes are TRBV7-9 and TRBJ2-3, with TRBD1 identical over 9 bases. CDR3 size: 16 residues. Germline V gene data show CDR1 as SEHNR and CDR2 as FQNEAQ (reference sequence). With 6 bases clipped from V and 0 bases from J, the junction kept 7 bases outside the gene matches. The CDR3 coding sequence is TGTGCCAGCAGAATCACAGGGGGCTCTAGCACAGATACGCAGTATTTT. It specifies CASRITGGSSTDTQYF.

The CDR3 here is CASSYSGPYQPQHF. In nucleotides, the CDR3 is TGTGCCAGCAGTTACTCAGGGCCTTATCAGCCCCAGCATTTT. The chain employs TRBV6-2 or TRBV6-3 and TRBJ1-5; D is unresolved. Looked up from germline, CDR1 is MNHEY and CDR2 is SVGEGT. CDR3 length: 14 residues. Trimming cost V 0 bases and J 5 bases, with 8 bases left between them.

This clonotype was observed many times. V usage is TRBV4-1 and J usage is TRBJ1-5, with 7 positions matching TRBD1. CDR3 length: 19 amino acids. Trimming took 5 bases from V and 2 from J; bases not matched to a gene: 18. Germline assignment: CDR1 MGHRA and CDR2 YSYEKL. The CDR3 loop reads CASSSRETGYQNGNQPQHF. Here the CDR3 DNA reads TGCGCCAGCAGCTCCAGAGAGACAGGGTATCAGAATGGCAATCAGCCCCAGCATTTT.

V gene TRBV19 combines with J gene TRBJ2-3; a weak D match, TRBD2 (6 bases). The CDR3 has 17 amino acids. Germline V CDR1 and CDR2: LNHDA, SQIVND (reference sequence). V dropped 5 bases and J dropped 1 base, with 19 bases sitting between them. The CDR3 here is CASSSPSLRDGTDTQYF. For the CDR3, the DNA is TGTGCCAGTAGTTCCCCTTCTCTGCGGGACGGCACAGATACGCAGTATTTT.

This clonotype was picked up a small number of times. The chain couples TRBV6-1 to TRBJ1-6; 8 nucleotides align to TRBD1. From germline, CDR1 is MNHNS and CDR2 SASEGT. Trimming took 10 bases from V and 1 from J; bases not matched to a gene: 9. The CDR3 contains 16 residues. The CDR3 nucleotides are TGTGCCACCCGGGCAGGGGGCGCATCCTATAATTCACCCCTCCACTTT. Amino acid sequence: CATRAGGASYNSPLHF.

The sample holds many counts of this clonotype. CDR3 sequence: CASSQVGAGTEKLFF. Written as DNA, the CDR3 is TGCGCCAGCAGCCAAGTGGGGGCAGGGACCGAAAAACTGTTTTTT. This chain connects TRBV4-3 to TRBJ1-4; perhaps TRBD1 as D (6 bases). Trimming left V 1 base short and J 8 bases short, with 14 bases between. CDR1 LGHNA and CDR2 YSLEER come from the germline V gene. The CDR3 is 15 amino acids.

This clonotype was detected many times. This chain connects TRBV5-1 to TRBJ2-7; D gene uncertain. CDR3 length: 14 residues. V lost 5 bases and J 0 bases, leaving 12 bases between the germline ends. Germline-derived CDR1 and CDR2 are SGHRS and YFSETQ. The CDR3 spells CASRLAGPSYEQYF. DNA for the CDR3: TGCGCCAGCAGGCTCGCAGGCCCCTCCTACGAGCAGTACTTC.

This clonotype was recorded at least ten times. V and J are TRBV7-9 and TRBJ2-7; 12 bases match TRBD1. The CDR3 is 14 residues long. Germline loops: CDR1 SEHNR, CDR2 FQNEAQ (reference sequence). Trimming removed 3 bases from V and 9 bases from J; junction bases left unmatched: 6. The CDR3 nucleotides read TGTGCCAGCAGCTTCAGGGGACAGGGGGCTCCGCAGTACTTC. Protein sequence: CASSFRGQGAPQYF.

This clonotype was recorded at least ten times. CDR3 in amino acids: CASSDGTGPNYNEQFF. The CDR3, as DNA: TGTGCCAGCAGCGACGGGACAGGTCCTAATTACAATGAGCAGTTCTTC. The rearrangement uses TRBV11-3 and TRBJ2-1; 8 bases fit TRBD1. Germline loops: CDR1 SGHNT, CDR2 YENEEA. The V segment lost 5 bases and the J segment 4 bases; nucleotides outside the gene matches: 10. The CDR3 consists of 16 residues.

This clonotype was seen only a few times. This rearrangement joins TRBV12-3 or TRBV12-4 to TRBJ2-5, with 10 positions matching TRBD2. J was trimmed by 5 bases and V by 6 bases; bases with no gene match: 6. This CDR3 has 14 amino acids. CDR3 coding DNA: TGTGCCAGCAGGGCACTAGCGGGGCCGGAGACCCAGTACTTC. Protein sequence: CASRALAGPETQYF.

V is TRBV4-1 and J is TRBJ1-5; a weak D match, TRBD1 (5 bases). The CDR3 extends over 15 amino acids. The V gene lost 0 bases and the J gene lost 9 bases, with 15 bases spanning the gap. Germline-derived CDR1 and CDR2 are MGHRA and YSYEKL. CDR3 bases: TGCGCCAGCAGCCAAGAGTTTTCATCCGGGGGGCCCCAGCATTTT. The encoded protein is CASSQEFSSGGPQHF.

This clonotype showed up many times. V is TRBV4-3 and J is TRBJ1-1; TRBD1 matches at 7 bases. This CDR3 comprises 15 residues. The germline gives CDR1 LGHNA, CDR2 YSLEER. The V segment lost 2 bases and the J segment 10 bases; nucleotides outside the gene matches: 13. CDR3 sequence reads: CASSQSETGTGRAFF. DNA for the CDR3: TGCGCCAGCAGCCAATCAGAGACAGGGACCGGGCGAGCTTTCTTT.

Only a few counts were recorded for this clonotype. This sequence joins TRBV7-7 and TRBJ2-2; D may match TRBD1 or TRBD2 (5 bases each). From germline, CDR1 is SSHAT and CDR2 FNYEAQ (reference sequence). The CDR3 consists of 15 residues. The V gene lost 2 bases and the J gene lost 6 bases, with 13 bases spanning the gap. The DNA of the CDR3 is TGTGCCAGCAGCTTATCGGGGCTCGGGGCCGGGGAGCTGTTTTTT. Encoded protein: CASSLSGLGAGELFF.

The genes are TRBV20-1 and TRBJ1-1, with unresolved D. V was shortened by 6 bases and J by 12 bases, with 17 bases between the two germline ends. This CDR3 is built from 11 residues. CDR1 is DFQATT, CDR2 SNEGSKA, per germline (reference sequence). CDR3 nucleotide sequence: TGCAGTGCCTCTCCCCGGGCCATCCCTTTCTTT. This gives the protein CSASPRAIPFF.

This clonotype was detected only once. A much larger clone differs by one base, so this may be a read error. The rearrangement joins TRBV4-1 to TRBJ1-1; TRBD1 is a possible D gene (5 bases). CDR1 MGHRA and CDR2 YSYEKL come from the germline V gene. V gave up 4 bases and J gave up 1 base, with 13 bases separating them. The CDR3 loop spans 15 amino acids. The CDR3 bases are TGCGCCAGCAGCCGAACCGAGACAGCGAACACTGAAGCTTTCTTT. Encoded protein: CASSRTETANTEAFF.

This clonotype was detected ten times or more. This sequence joins TRBV7-6 and TRBJ2-5; 10 bases line up with TRBD1. Germline CDR1 and CDR2: SGHVS and FNYEAQ. Losses at the gene ends were 8 bases for V and 3 bases for J; bases not matched to a gene: 9. This CDR3 region has 15 residues. The CDR3 is CASENGQGDEETQYF. CDR3 in DNA: TGTGCCAGCGAGAATGGACAGGGGGACGAAGAGACCCAGTACTTC. Full variable domain (missing parts from reference TRBV7-6 and TRBJ2-5): GAGVSQSPRYKVTKRGQDVALRCDPISGHVSLYWYRQALGQGPEFLTYFNYEAQQDKSGLPNDRFSAERPEGSISTLTIQRTEQRDSAMYRCASENGQGDEETQYFGPGTRLLVL.

This clonotype was counted only a few times. The V call is TRBV6-5, the J call TRBJ1-6, with D perhaps matching TRBD1 (5 bases). Germline assignment: CDR1 MNHEY and CDR2 SVGAGI. CDR3 length: 17 residues. Trimming took 2 bases from V and 0 from J, leaving 11 bases between them. The CDR3 region is CASSYGALSSYNSPLHF. In DNA, the CDR3 is TGTGCCAGCAGTTACGGGGCCCTGAGCTCCTATAATTCACCCCTCCACTTT.

This clonotype was detected many times. V and J are TRBV10-2 and TRBJ2-3, with a weak D call TRBD2 (6 bases). Germline V gene sequence: CDR1 WSHSY, CDR2 SAAADI. V lost 8 bases and J 4 bases, leaving 19 bases between the germline ends. This CDR3 is built from 15 residues. CDR3 nucleotide sequence: TGCGCCAGCGGGGCCTTACGGGGGTTCTCAGATACGCAGTATTTT. It yields the protein CASGALRGFSDTQYF.